This T cell receptor (beta chain) was obtained from a study of tumour-infiltrating T cells in Burkitt lymphoma. Study as a whole: Survival, overall and progression-free, tracked with productive clonality.

The assay was immunoSEQ multiplex PCR, and TCRdb's table has in-frame clones only and misses some. The sample shows 5,000 to 7,000 clones, 15% to 20% of them seen only once. The CDR3 has 13 amino acids. V was trimmed by 2 bases and J by 10 bases, leaving 12 bases between them. In germline, CDR1 is SGHAT, CDR2 FQNNGV. Sample: tumor tissue. The source is a human donor with diffuse large B-cell lymphoma. V usage is TRBV11-2 and J usage is TRBJ1-5, with D uncertain. CDR3 loop: CASSLIGGGPQHF. The CDR3 DNA is TGTGCCAGCAGCTTAATAGGTGGAGGACCCCAGCATTTT. The full variable domain, with the rest looked up from reference TRBV11-2 and TRBJ1-5, is EAGVAQSPRYKIIEKRQSVAFWCNPISGHATLYWYQQILGQGPKLLIQFQNNGVVDDSQLPKDRFSAERLKGVDSTLKIQPAKLEDSAVYLCASSLIGGGPQHFGDGTRLSIL.